This passage covers 17 T cell receptor beta chains from one sample sequenced in a study of shared clonotypes between healthy human individuals. Repertoires were generated with immunoSEQ multiplex PCR, while TCRdb's copy carries only in-frame clones and drops some. The sample lists 1.6 million or so clones, approximately 98.5% occurring once. Sequencing was done on a sample of naive CD4+ T cells sorted from blood. The sample's subset: CD45RA+ positively selected. These receptors all stem from a man aged 30 to 39 in good health.

The rearrangement uses TRBV5-1 and TRBJ2-7; 10 bases are a match to TRBD1. Germline values: CDR1 SGHRS, CDR2 YFSETQ. The length of the CDR3 is 15 residues. J gave up 4 bases and V 3 bases, and 7 bases lay outside the gene matches. The CDR3 loop reads CASSSGQGSTYEQYF. The DNA for the CDR3 is TGCGCCAGCAGCTCGGGACAGGGGAGTACGTACGAGCAGTACTTC.

V is TRBV6-5 and J is TRBJ2-2; D might be TRBD2 (5 bases). The germline gives CDR1 MNHEY, CDR2 SVGAGI. V was shortened by 4 bases and J by 5 bases, with 8 bases between the two germline ends. The CDR3 is 13 amino acids. This CDR3 reads CASSSLGTGELFF. The CDR3 region has the DNA TGTGCCAGCAGTTCACTAGGGACCGGGGAGCTGTTTTTT.

V is TRBV5-5 and J is TRBJ1-5; TRBD1 agrees at 7 bases. V was clipped by 2 bases and J by 5 bases; unmatched bases: 7. Germline-derived CDR1 and CDR2 are SGHKS and YYEKEE (reference sequence). The CDR3 spans 15 residues. CDR3 residues: CASSLLQGSDQPQHF. Written as DNA, the CDR3 is TGTGCCAGCAGCTTATTACAGGGGTCGGATCAGCCCCAGCATTTT.

The chain links TRBV12-2 to TRBJ1-4. TRBV12-2 constitutes a pseudogene. This CDR3 has 18 amino acids. CDR3 residues: CASRPRPEGFATNEKLFF. CDR3 in DNA: TGTGCAAGTCGCCCCAGGCCGGAGGGATTTGCAACTAATGAAAAACTGTTTTTT.

The CDR3 reads CSVFGTNQETQYF. The CDR3 coding sequence is TGCAGCGTTTTCGGGACTAACCAAGAGACCCAGTACTTC. The gene calls are TRBV29-1 and TRBJ2-5; 7 positions match TRBD2. The CDR3 runs 13 residues. V lost 5 bases, J lost 0 bases, and 3 bases stayed unmatched. Germline CDR1 reads SQVTM; CDR2 reads ANQGSEA. Using reference TRBV29-1 and TRBJ2-5 for the parts outside the CDR3, the full variable domain is SAVISQKPSRDICQRGTSLTIQCQVDSQVTMMFWYRQQPGQSLTLIATANQGSEATYESGFVIDKFPISRPNLTFSTLTVSNMSPEDSSIYLCSVFGTNQETQYFGPGTRLLVL.

The rearrangement uses TRBV19 and TRBJ2-3; D gene unclear. The germline V gene has CDR1 LNHDA and CDR2 SQIVND (reference sequence). Trimming left V 10 bases short and J 7 bases short, with 18 bases between. This CDR3 has 13 residues. The CDR3 bases are TGTGCCACCCAGTCCGGAAAGCGAAATACGCAGTATTTT. It is translated as CATQSGKRNTQYF.

The chain recombines TRBV19 with TRBJ1-1; D possibly corresponds to TRBD1 (5 bases). The V gene lost 3 bases and the J gene lost 3 bases, with 20 bases spanning the gap. The CDR3 is 17 amino acids. Germline V gene sequence: CDR1 LNHDA, CDR2 SQIVND (reference sequence). In nucleotides, the CDR3 is TGTGCCAGTAGTATTCCGACGCGTTGGGGGAAGGACACTGAAGCTTTCTTT. It yields the protein CASSIPTRWGKDTEAFF.

This sequence joins TRBV30 and TRBJ2-5; maybe TRBD2 (6 bases). The CDR3 sequence is 12 residues long. V gave up 5 bases and J gave up 5 bases, with 12 bases separating them. Germline CDR1 is GTSNPN and CDR2 is SVGIG (reference sequence). CDR3 sequence: CAWETSFETQYF. The CDR3, as DNA: TGTGCCTGGGAGACTAGTTTTGAGACCCAGTACTTC. Full variable domain (missing parts from reference TRBV30 and TRBJ2-5): SQTIHQWPATLVQPVGSPLSLECTVEGTSNPNLYWYRQAAGRGLQLLFYSVGIGQISSEVPQNLSASRPQDRQFILSSKKLLLSDSGFYLCAWETSFETQYFGPGTRLLVL.

The rearrangement links TRBV9 to TRBJ1-1; possibly TRBD1 for D (6 bases). The CDR3 has 15 amino acids. CDR1 is SGDLS and CDR2 is YYNGEE in the germline V gene. The V gene lost 3 bases and the J gene lost 1 base, with 13 bases spanning the gap. The CDR3 DNA follows: TGTGCCAGCAGCGCAAGGCAGGGGACGAACACTGAAGCTTTCTTT. Its protein is CASSARQGTNTEAFF.

CDR3 region: CASSQSPGQVGQPQHF. The CDR3 nucleotides read TGCGCCAGCAGCCAATCGCCGGGACAGGTGGGTCAGCCCCAGCATTTT. The chain employs TRBV4-1 and TRBJ1-5; 8 bases map to TRBD1. This CDR3 spans 16 amino acids. Germline V CDR1 and CDR2: MGHRA, YSYEKL. V trimming: 2 bases; J trimming: 6 bases; junction bases outside the gene matches: 9.

J is TRBJ1-5 and V is TRBV7-2; tentative D call: TRBD1 (5 bases). Germline values: CDR1 SGHTA, CDR2 FQGNSA. Between the trimmed V and J ends, which lost 6 bases and 4 bases, there was a span of 16 bases. The CDR3 has 15 residues. CDR3 in amino acids: CASSIPGRRNQPQHF. In DNA, the CDR3 is TGTGCCAGCAGTATACCGGGGCGACGGAATCAGCCCCAGCATTTT. The full variable domain, its missing parts supplied by reference TRBV7-2 and TRBJ1-5, is GAGVSQSPSNKVTEKGKDVELRCDPISGHTALYWYRQSLGQGLEFLIYFQGNSAPDKSGLPSDRFSAERTGGSVSTLTIQRTQQEDSAVYLCASSIPGRRNQPQHFGDGTRLSIL.

The J gene is TRBJ2-7, the V gene TRBV2, with D uncertain. V was pared by 2 bases and J by 2 bases, with 10 bases between. This CDR3 is built from 14 residues. Germline loops: CDR1 SNHLY, CDR2 FYNNEI. Here the CDR3 DNA reads TGTGCCAGCAGTGAAAGAACTCAAGCCTACGAGCAGTACTTC. Its translation: CASSERTQAYEQYF.

The chain is built from TRBV4-3 and TRBJ2-1; possibly TRBD1 for D (6 bases). The germline gives CDR1 LGHNA, CDR2 YSLEER. The CDR3 loop spans 17 amino acids. Deletions cut 0 bases from V and 2 bases from J, with 14 bases between. CDR3 DNA sequence: TGCGCCAGCAGCCAAGATCTTGGCAGGGGCACCTACAATGAGCAGTTCTTC. It encodes CASSQDLGRGTYNEQFF.

This chain connects TRBV23-1 to TRBJ2-7; TRBD2 might be the D (6 bases). TRBV23-1 is given ORF status, its function remaining uncertain. The ends were cut back, 6 bases at V and 7 bases at J, with 19 bases in the middle. This CDR3 contains 14 residues. In DNA form, the CDR3 reads TGCGCCAGCAGCCGAAGGGGACTTTCCTTGGAGCAGTACTTC. Protein sequence: CASSRRGLSLEQYF.

The V and J genes are TRBV28 and TRBJ2-5; D is ambiguous. This CDR3 contains 13 residues. Germline V lookup: CDR1 MDHEN, CDR2 SYDVKM. With 5 bases removed from V and 1 base from J, the gap between germline ends came to 8 bases. The CDR3 DNA reads as TGTGCCAGCAGTCGCCGCACCCAAGAGACCCAGTACTTC. Its translation is CASSRRTQETQYF.

This chain uses TRBV7-9 with TRBJ1-4; possibly TRBD1 for D (6 bases). Germline V lookup: CDR1 SEHNR, CDR2 FQNEAQ (reference sequence). The ends were cut back, 5 bases at V and 6 bases at J, with 19 bases in the middle. This CDR3 comprises 16 residues. CDR3 nucleotides: TGTGCCAGCAGCCCGATCACAGGGAAAGGACATGAAAAACTGTTTTTT. This encodes CASSPITGKGHEKLFF.

The J gene is TRBJ2-7, the V gene TRBV27; D unresolved. This CDR3 has 13 residues. Germline V CDR1 and CDR2: MNHEY, SMNVEV (reference sequence). Trimming cost V 6 bases and J 4 bases, with 13 bases left between them. The CDR3 bases are TGTGCCAGCAGCCCAATTCCCTTATACGAGCAGTACTTC. It encodes CASSPIPLYEQYF.